The 6 T cell receptor beta chains below were found in one sample sequenced in a study of CD8+ T cells in alopecia areata. Treatment here: oral pan-JAK inhibitor, 5-10 mg twice daily. Extracted from the samples, RNA was reverse transcribed into cDNA to serve as the sequencing template. This table comes from immunoSEQ multiplex PCR, and its TCRdb copy is limited to in-frame clones, with some not included. The sample has roughly 190,000 clones; 55% to 70% are singletons. The source was CD4+ T cells sorted from blood, collected at week 4, from a patient treated with tofacitinib. These receptors were obtained from a human donor with alopecia areata.

This clone was seen only a few times. The CDR3 DNA is TGCAGTTGCGGGGGGGAGACCCAGTACTTC. This codes for CSCGGETQYF. The V and J genes are TRBV29-1 and TRBJ2-5; TRBD2 agrees at 8 bases. The CDR3 is made up of 10 amino acids. Germline-derived CDR1 and CDR2 are SQVTM and ANQGSEA.

The V and J genes are TRBV15 and TRBJ2-5; weak D call: TRBD1 (6 bases). This CDR3 is built from 15 residues. The V gene's germline CDR1 is LNHNV and CDR2 YYDKDF (reference sequence). Between the trimmed V and J ends, which lost 4 bases and 5 bases, there was a span of 17 bases. The DNA of the CDR3 is TGTGCCACCAGCACACGTCAACAGGGTTCGGAGACCCAGTACTTC. Translating it yields CATSTRQQGSETQYF.

The gene calls are TRBV7-9 and TRBJ2-1, with TRBD2 identical over 7 bases. Germline V lookup: CDR1 SEHNR, CDR2 FQNEAQ (reference sequence). CDR3 length: 16 amino acids. The junction had 7 bases not matched to a gene; V was cut back by 5 bases and J by 0 bases. CDR3 bases: TGTGCCAGCAGCCCCTCAGGCGGGAGCTCCTACAATGAGCAGTTCTTC. Translation gives CASSPSGGSSYNEQFF.

Worth noting for this clone: Additional DNA sequences in this sample encode the identical CDR3. The V gene is TRBV30, the J gene TRBJ1-1; the D is unclear. Per germline, CDR1 GTSNPN and CDR2 SVGIG (reference sequence). V lost 0 bases to trimming and J lost 0 bases, with 5 bases between them. The length of the CDR3 is 13 residues. In DNA, the CDR3 is TGTGCCTGGAGTGTGAGCATGAACACTGAAGCTTTCTTT. It specifies CAWSVSMNTEAFF.

This clone has just a few counts. The chain is built from TRBV7-3 and TRBJ1-4, with D perhaps matching TRBD1 (6 bases). The V gene lost 0 bases and the J gene lost 11 bases, with 10 bases spanning the gap. The CDR3 covers 13 residues. The germline CDR1 and CDR2 sequences are SGHTA and FQGTGA. The DNA of the CDR3 is TGTGCCAGCAGCTTAACCCGGGGGGCCAAACTGTTTTTT. It yields the protein CASSLTRGAKLFF.

The V gene is TRBV5-1, the J gene TRBJ2-7; 8 nucleotides line up with TRBD1. CDR3 length: 16 residues. The V and J ends lost 7 bases and 0 bases, in that order; junction bases with no gene match: 12. Looked up from germline, CDR1 is SGHRS and CDR2 is YFSETQ. The CDR3 nucleotides are TGCGCCAGCTCAAGATTAGGGGGACAGGTCTCCTACGAGCAGTACTTC. Amino acids: CASSRLGGQVSYEQYF.